Listed here are 27 T cell receptor beta chains from one sample, sequenced in a study of T cell responses to AZD1222 COVID-19 vaccine (dated by TCRdb to the early 2020s). The protocol used for the library was the immunoSEQ multiplex PCR assay. The source is immuneACCESS, and TCRdb retained only in-frame sequences with V and J called. Part of the clones is not carried over; for the studies checked, unresolved V genes explain less than half of this, and the remainder is unexplained. This sample has roughly 130,000 clones in its table, and about 86% of those were observed once. 12% of the sample is held by the ten biggest clonotypes. The sample's time point label, decoded: baseline before first vaccination. The sample was peripheral blood, taken on day 0 of AZD1222 vaccination. These TCRs come from an adult in good health.

The J gene is TRBJ1-1, the V gene TRBV4-3, with a possible D match to TRBD1 (5 bases). The V gene lost 5 bases and the J gene lost 1 base, with 8 bases spanning the gap. This CDR3 region has 13 residues. Germline lookup yields CDR1 LGHNA and CDR2 YSLEER. The CDR3: CASSTQENTEAFF. The CDR3 DNA sequence: TGCGCCAGCAGCACACAGGAGAACACTGAAGCTTTCTTT.

This chain joins TRBV5-6 and TRBJ1-1; D is perhaps TRBD1 (6 bases). This CDR3 has 14 residues. V shed 4 bases and J shed 3 bases, with 13 bases lying between them. Per the germline V gene, CDR1 is SGHDT and CDR2 is YYEEEE. In nucleotides, the CDR3 is TGTGCCAGCAGCAGCCCGGACAGAGACACTGAAGCTTTCTTT. Its translation is CASSSPDRDTEAFF. The variable domain in full, completed from reference TRBV5-6 and TRBJ1-1, reads DAGVTQSPTHLIKTRGQQVTLRCSPKSGHDTVSWYQQALGQGPQFIFQYYEEEERQRGNFPDRFSGHQFPNYSSELNVNALLLGDSALYLCASSSPDRDTEAFFGQGTRLTVV.

This chain joins TRBV5-1 and TRBJ2-7; TRBD1 matches at 9 bases. Germline lookup yields CDR1 SGHRS and CDR2 YFSETQ. With 2 bases clipped from V and 5 bases from J, the junction kept 8 bases outside the gene matches. CDR3 length: 15 residues. The CDR3 nucleotides read TGCGCCAGCAGCTTTTGGGGACAGGGAGGAGACGAGCAGTACTTC. This encodes CASSFWGQGGDEQYF.

J is TRBJ2-7 and V is TRBV27, with TRBD1 identical over 10 bases. The CDR3 covers 15 residues. The trim removed 0 bases at V and 3 bases at J, leaving 2 bases unmatched. Germline CDR1 MNHEY, CDR2 SMNVEV (reference sequence). The CDR3 is CASSLSGTGVYEQYF. CDR3 in DNA: TGTGCCAGCAGTTTATCAGGGACAGGGGTCTACGAGCAGTACTTC.

The chain couples TRBV6-5 to TRBJ2-7; D is uncertain. CDR3 length: 14 residues. Germline V gives CDR1 MNHEY, CDR2 SVGAGI. V lost 0 bases to trimming and J lost 5 bases, with 11 bases between them. The CDR3 here is CASSYSKGHHEQYF. CDR3 nucleotide sequence: TGTGCCAGCAGTTACTCGAAAGGTCACCACGAGCAGTACTTC.

The chain employs TRBV30 and TRBJ1-2; D is unresolved. From germline, CDR1 is GTSNPN and CDR2 SVGIG (reference sequence). The CDR3 has 11 amino acids. V dropped 0 bases and J dropped 10 bases, with 9 bases sitting between them. The CDR3 loop is CAWSVPGNYTF. CDR3 DNA sequence: TGTGCCTGGAGTGTACCAGGAAACTACACCTTC. Combining the CDR3 with reference TRBV30 and TRBJ1-2 gives the whole variable domain SQTIHQWPATLVQPVGSPLSLECTVEGTSNPNLYWYRQAAGRGLQLLFYSVGIGQISSEVPQNLSASRPQDRQFILSSKKLLLSDSGFYLCAWSVPGNYTFGSGTRLTVV.

This sequence joins TRBV7-6 and TRBJ1-4, with 9 positions matching TRBD1. The length of the CDR3 is 16 residues. The germline gives CDR1 SGHVS, CDR2 FNYEAQ. The J segment lost 6 bases and the V segment lost 5 bases, leaving 10 bases of the junction unmatched. The CDR3 DNA sequence: TGTGCCAGCAGCCCAATAAGGGACAGGGCGGATGAAAAACTGTTTTTT. It is translated as CASSPIRDRADEKLFF.

This clone was seen many times. The chain has TRBV5-1 and TRBJ2-7, with D tentatively TRBD2 (6 bases). Germline loops: CDR1 SGHRS, CDR2 YFSETQ. V lost 3 bases and J 3 bases, leaving 13 bases between the germline ends. The CDR3 extends over 14 amino acids. The CDR3 bases are TGCGCCAGCAGCTCCGCTAGCGCCGACTACGAGCAGTACTTC. Its protein is CASSSASADYEQYF. Filled out from reference TRBV5-1 and TRBJ2-7, the complete variable domain reads KAGVTQTPRYLIKTRGQQVTLSCSPISGHRSVSWYQQTPGQGLQFLFEYFSETQRNKGNFPGRFSGRQFSNSRSEMNVSTLELGDSALYLCASSSASADYEQYFGPGTRLTVT.

The chain couples TRBV10-3 to TRBJ1-6; D call uncertain. V was shortened by 3 bases and J by 0 bases, with 12 bases between the two germline ends. Germline CDR1 is ENHRY and CDR2 is SYGVKD. The CDR3 has 17 amino acids. CDR3 in DNA: TGTGCCATCAGTGAAGAAGTCGGAATCTCCTATAATTCACCCCTCCACTTT. Its translation: CAISEEVGISYNSPLHF.

J is TRBJ2-3 and V is TRBV11-2, with no clear D. The CDR3 runs to 12 residues. V was shortened by 5 bases and J by 0 bases, with 3 bases between the two germline ends. Germline V gives CDR1 SGHAT, CDR2 FQNNGV. The CDR3 DNA reads as TGTGCCAGCAGCATTAGCACAGATACGCAGTATTTT. Its translation: CASSISTDTQYF. Variable domain in full (rest from reference TRBV11-2 and TRBJ2-3): EAGVAQSPRYKIIEKRQSVAFWCNPISGHATLYWYQQILGQGPKLLIQFQNNGVVDDSQLPKDRFSAERLKGVDSTLKIQPAKLEDSAVYLCASSISTDTQYFGPGTRLTVL.

Only one count was recorded for this clone. J is TRBJ1-2 and V is TRBV9; D possibly corresponds to TRBD1 (6 bases). The V gene's germline CDR1 is SGDLS and CDR2 YYNGEE. The CDR3 covers 16 residues. V was clipped by 1 base and J by 3 bases, with 16 bases between them. The CDR3 region has the DNA TGTGCCAGCAGCGTACCAAGCACAGGGTATCACTATGGCTACACCTTC. Amino acid sequence: CASSVPSTGYHYGYTF.

This chain uses TRBV24-1 with TRBJ2-1; TRBD1 or TRBD2 may be the D gene (5 bases each). The V gene's germline CDR1 is KGHDR and CDR2 SFDVKD. CDR3 size: 15 residues. With 3 bases removed from V and 7 bases from J, the gap between germline ends came to 15 bases. The DNA for the CDR3 is TGTGCCACCAGTGATCGAGGGGTAGGCGGGAATGAGCAGTTCTTC. Its translation is CATSDRGVGGNEQFF.

The rearrangement links TRBV7-2 to TRBJ2-7; 9 bases line up with TRBD2. The CDR3 is 16 amino acids. The germline gives CDR1 SGHTA, CDR2 FQGNSA. V gave up 1 base and J gave up 2 bases; unmatched junction bases: 6. The CDR3 nucleotides read TGTGCCAGCAGCTTAGTGGCTAGCGGGAACCCCTACGAGCAGTACTTC. Translation gives CASSLVASGNPYEQYF.

The chain couples TRBV5-1 to TRBJ1-1, with D perhaps matching TRBD1 (5 bases). Trimming pared 0 bases from V and 4 bases from J, leaving 10 bases between. Germline V gene sequence: CDR1 SGHRS, CDR2 YFSETQ. The CDR3 spans 14 residues. The CDR3 loop reads CASSLAAGGTEAFF. CDR3 nucleotides: TGCGCCAGCAGCTTGGCAGCGGGGGGCACTGAAGCTTTCTTT.

The genes are TRBV5-1 and TRBJ2-7, with TRBD2 matching 7 bases. Germline CDR1 is SGHRS and CDR2 is YFSETQ. Trimming cost V 0 bases and J 6 bases; bases outside gene matches: 9. The CDR3 has 15 residues. CDR3 protein: CASSLAPRESSEQYF. In DNA form, the CDR3 reads TGCGCCAGCAGCTTGGCACCGCGGGAGAGTAGCGAGCAGTACTTC.

J is TRBJ2-1 and V is TRBV6-5; D is uncertain. This CDR3 has 12 amino acids. The V end was cut by 6 bases, the J end by 6 bases, with 9 bases between. The germline V gene has CDR1 MNHEY and CDR2 SVGAGI. In DNA form, the CDR3 reads TGTGCCAGCAGGAACTTGGTCAATGAGCAGTTCTTC. It codes for CASRNLVNEQFF.

This clone was observed once. The V and J genes are TRBV14 and TRBJ2-5, with 10 nucleotides matching TRBD1. Trimming took 4 bases from V and 2 from J; bases not matched to a gene: 4. Germline V lookup: CDR1 SGHDN, CDR2 FVKESK. CDR3 length equals 15 residues. CDR3 sequence (DNA): TGTGCCAGCAGCCGTGGACAGGGGGTACAAGAGACCCAGTACTTC. This codes for CASSRGQGVQETQYF.

The J gene is TRBJ2-7, the V gene TRBV20-1; possible D gene TRBD2, 6 bases. CDR1 is DFQATT and CDR2 is SNEGSKA in the germline V gene (reference sequence). There are 13 residues in the CDR3. Trimming removed 3 bases at V and 2 bases at J, with 11 bases between. The CDR3 region is CSASMGGTYEQYF. The CDR3, as DNA: TGCAGTGCTAGTATGGGGGGAACCTACGAGCAGTACTTC.

The genes are TRBV5-1 and TRBJ2-5, with 11 bases lining up with TRBD2. V shed 2 bases, J shed 5 bases, and the junction held 2 bases outside the gene matches. The CDR3 is 14 amino acids. Germline V CDR1 and CDR2: SGHRS, YFSETQ. CDR3 sequence: CASSLSSGGETQYF. CDR3 sequence (DNA): TGCGCCAGCAGCTTATCTAGCGGGGGGGAGACCCAGTACTTC.

This sequence joins TRBV3-1 (or the pseudogene TRBV3-2) and TRBJ1-1; D might be TRBD1 (6 bases). This CDR3 spans 12 amino acids. V lost 1 base, J lost 10 bases, and 10 bases lay in between. Per the germline V gene, CDR1 is LGHDT and CDR2 is YNNKEL (reference sequence). DNA of the CDR3: TGTGCCAGCAGCCAAGGGGGGGGCTTAGCTTTCTTT. It is translated as CASSQGGGLAFF.

This chain joins TRBV7-3 and TRBJ2-3, with D unclear. V lost 4 bases and J 2 bases, leaving 4 bases between the germline ends. Germline V gene data show CDR1 as SGHTA and CDR2 as FQGTGA. This CDR3 is 12 amino acids long. Here the CDR3 reads CASSSFTDTQYF. The CDR3 coding sequence is TGTGCCAGCAGCTCTTTCACAGATACGCAGTATTTT.

The V call is TRBV19, the J call TRBJ2-3; TRBD1 matches at 8 bases. Germline values: CDR1 LNHDA, CDR2 SQIVND (reference sequence). The junction had 4 bases not matched to a gene; V was cut back by 2 bases and J by 3 bases. CDR3 length: 15 amino acids. DNA for the CDR3: TGTGCCAGTAGTATAAGGAGGACAGGGACAGATACGCAGTATTTT. Its translation is CASSIRRTGTDTQYF. The full variable domain, its missing parts supplied by reference TRBV19 and TRBJ2-3, is DGGITQSPKYLFRKEGQNVTLSCEQNLNHDAMYWYRQDPGQGLRLIYYSQIVNDFQKGDIAEGYSVSREKKESFPLTVTSAQKNPTAFYLCASSIRRTGTDTQYFGPGTRLTVL.

V gene TRBV10-3 combines with J gene TRBJ1-5, with D perhaps TRBD1 (5 bases). CDR1 is ENHRY, CDR2 SYGVKD, per germline. V shed 4 bases and J shed 2 bases, with 12 bases lying between them. CDR3 length equals 15 residues. The CDR3 spells CAISVGQGGNQPQHF. The CDR3 region has the DNA TGTGCCATCAGTGTAGGGCAGGGCGGCAATCAGCCCCAGCATTTT.

V is TRBV6-1 and J is TRBJ1-2; a possible D gene is TRBD1 (6 bases). Germline V lookup: CDR1 MNHNS, CDR2 SASEGT. Trimming removed 2 bases at V and 5 bases at J, with 12 bases between. The length of the CDR3 is 14 residues. CDR3 protein: CASSETRQVYGYTF. The DNA for the CDR3 is TGTGCCAGCAGTGAAACACGACAGGTTTATGGCTACACCTTC.

V usage is TRBV5-1 and J usage is TRBJ2-5, with a tentative D call TRBD1 (6 bases). The length of the CDR3 is 13 residues. Deletions cut 4 bases from V and 4 bases from J, with 11 bases between. Germline assignment: CDR1 SGHRS and CDR2 YFSETQ. The CDR3 bases are TGCGCCAGCAGCACCACAGGGTTAGAGACCCAGTACTTC. Encoded protein: CASSTTGLETQYF.

This clone was observed a handful of times. The gene calls are TRBV7-6 and TRBJ1-2, with 7 bases that match TRBD1. J was trimmed by 6 bases and V by 5 bases; bases with no gene match: 6. CDR1 and CDR2 (germline): SGHVS, FNYEAQ. This CDR3 spans 13 amino acids. CDR3 DNA sequence: TGTGCCAGCAGCCAGACAGGGACTGATGGCTACACCTTC. Translating gives CASSQTGTDGYTF.

This chain joins TRBV30 and TRBJ1-3; no reliable D call. CDR3 size: 15 residues. The V gene's germline CDR1 is GTSNPN and CDR2 SVGIG (reference sequence). The V gene lost 0 bases and the J gene lost 0 bases, with 9 bases spanning the gap. The CDR3 reads CAWSVLAGSGNTIYF. The CDR3 DNA follows: TGTGCCTGGAGTGTATTAGCGGGCTCTGGAAACACCATATATTTT.